The 27 T cell receptor beta chains below were found in one sample sequenced in a study of PD-L1 blockade in urothelial cancer. The protocol was immunoSEQ multiplex PCR, while the TCRdb copy is restricted to in-frame clones and leaves out a portion. This sample has roughly 63,000 clones, with 75% to 85% found just once. Time point in this sample: pretreatment peripheral blood. The material sequenced was PBMCs, taken around atezolizumab (anti-PD-L1) treatment. The receptors were gathered from a man in his 70s with urothelial cancer.

The rearrangement links TRBV5-1 to TRBJ1-1; tentative D call: TRBD1 (6 bases). CDR3 length equals 15 residues. Trimming shortened V by 4 bases and J by 4 bases, and 17 bases separated the two germline ends. Germline lookup yields CDR1 SGHRS and CDR2 YFSETQ. The CDR3 protein is CASSPRGAGGTEAFF. The CDR3 bases are TGCGCCAGCAGCCCACGGGGGGCCGGGGGCACTGAAGCTTTCTTT. Full variable domain (outside the CDR3, taken from reference TRBV5-1 and TRBJ1-1): KAGVTQTPRYLIKTRGQQVTLSCSPISGHRSVSWYQQTPGQGLQFLFEYFSETQRNKGNFPGRFSGRQFSNSRSEMNVSTLELGDSALYLCASSPRGAGGTEAFFGQGTRLTVV.

V and J are TRBV19 and TRBJ1-5; TRBD1 might be the D (6 bases). Trimming stripped 4 bases from V and 5 bases from J, with 9 bases between. CDR1 LNHDA and CDR2 SQIVND come from the germline V gene (reference sequence). The CDR3 is made up of 13 amino acids. The CDR3, as DNA: TGTGCCAGTAGTAACAGGGACGATCAGCCCCAGCATTTT. It is translated as CASSNRDDQPQHF.

V gene TRBV28 combines with J gene TRBJ2-1; 10 bases are a match to TRBD2. The CDR3 sequence is 16 residues long. Trimming took 8 bases from V and 0 from J; bases not matched to a gene: 7. In germline, CDR1 is MDHEN, CDR2 SYDVKM. The CDR3 reads CASGASGGHSYNEQFF. CDR3 DNA: TGTGCCAGCGGTGCTAGCGGGGGCCACTCCTACAATGAGCAGTTCTTC.

V and J are TRBV6-1 and TRBJ2-7; maybe TRBD2 (7 bases). V lost 10 bases and J lost 5, with 18 bases in between. Germline loops: CDR1 MNHNS, CDR2 SASEGT. This CDR3 region has 13 residues. CDR3 protein: CATIRGGWNEQYF. In DNA, the CDR3 is TGTGCCACCATCAGGGGAGGGTGGAACGAGCAGTACTTC.

A word on this clone: The identical CDR3 is also encoded by other nucleotide sequences in the sample. The chain joins TRBV9 to TRBJ1-4; D ambiguous. V was trimmed by 0 bases and J by 0 bases, leaving 3 bases between them. This CDR3 has 14 residues. The germline V gene has CDR1 SGDLS and CDR2 YYNGEE. The CDR3 region is CASSVAATNEKLFF. Here the CDR3 DNA reads TGTGCCAGCAGCGTAGCCGCAACTAATGAAAAACTGTTTTTT.

The V gene is TRBV7-3, the J gene TRBJ2-7, with 8 bases matching TRBD1. The V gene end was trimmed by 4 bases and the J gene end by 4 bases; junction bases not matched to a gene: 9. The V gene's germline CDR1 is SGHTA and CDR2 FQGTGA. The CDR3 contains 15 residues. The CDR3 DNA sequence: TGTGCCAGCAGCTGGGGAGAGACAGGGGAGTACGAGCAGTACTTC. The encoded protein is CASSWGETGEYEQYF.

This clone was recorded many times. The V gene is TRBV7-9, the J gene TRBJ2-7; TRBD1 matches 8 bases. Germline V gives CDR1 SEHNR, CDR2 FQNEAQ (reference sequence). With 2 bases clipped from V and 5 bases from J, the junction kept 11 bases outside the gene matches. This CDR3 region has 16 residues. CDR3 DNA: TGTGCCAGCAGCTTAAATCAGGGGGCGGAGGTCAACGAGCAGTACTTC. Amino acid sequence: CASSLNQGAEVNEQYF.

The V gene is TRBV4-3, the J gene TRBJ2-1; D gene unclear. The CDR3 totals 18 residues. Germline-derived CDR1 and CDR2 are LGHNA and YSLEER. V lost 0 bases and J lost 5, with 20 bases in between. The CDR3 is CASSQESATYVLDNEQFF. CDR3 sequence (DNA): TGCGCCAGCAGCCAAGAGTCGGCGACATACGTCCTTGACAATGAGCAGTTCTTC.

This clone appeared a few times. This chain connects TRBV6-1 to TRBJ1-5; 7 nucleotides agree with TRBD1. Germline V CDR1 and CDR2: MNHNS, SASEGT. The junction had 10 bases not matched to a gene; V was cut back by 1 base and J by 16 bases. The CDR3 covers 13 residues. The CDR3, as DNA: TGTGCCAGCAGTGAAGAGAGGAGGGGGCCGAATCATTTT. It encodes CASSEERRGPNHF.

This rearrangement joins TRBV9 to TRBJ2-1, with TRBD2 matching 10 bases. CDR1 is SGDLS and CDR2 is YYNGEE in the germline V gene. V shed 2 bases and J 5 bases; nucleotides not matched to a gene: 10. CDR3 length: 17 residues. The CDR3 is CASSVDHLAGVHNEQFF. The CDR3 DNA is TGTGCCAGCAGCGTGGATCATCTAGCGGGAGTGCACAATGAGCAGTTCTTC.

The chain is built from TRBV29-1 and TRBJ2-1; 9 nucleotides align to TRBD2. J lost 5 bases, V lost 1 base, and 3 bases had no gene match. Germline-derived CDR1 and CDR2 are SQVTM and ANQGSEA. There are 14 residues in the CDR3. CDR3 DNA: TGCAGCGTTGAAGGGCTAGCGGGGCACAATGAGCAGTTCTTC. Translating it yields CSVEGLAGHNEQFF.

The V and J genes are TRBV9 and TRBJ2-3; TRBD2 aligns across 7 bases. The CDR3 covers 15 residues. The J segment lost 3 bases and the V segment lost 0 bases, leaving 4 bases of the junction unmatched. Germline lookup yields CDR1 SGDLS and CDR2 YYNGEE. CDR3: CASSVGEGWTDTQYF. In nucleotides, the CDR3 is TGTGCCAGCAGCGTAGGGGAGGGGTGGACAGATACGCAGTATTTT.

This chain joins TRBV7-9 and TRBJ1-2; possibly TRBD1 for D (5 bases). V lost 0 bases and J 7 bases, leaving 21 bases between the germline ends. Germline lookup yields CDR1 SEHNR and CDR2 FQNEAQ (reference sequence). The CDR3 spans 17 residues. As DNA, the CDR3 is TGTGCCAGCAGCTTAGCGAGTGTGCAGGGCAGGTCTGGTGGCTACACCTTC. Translated, it gives CASSLASVQGRSGGYTF.

V and J are TRBV6-1 and TRBJ1-5; D is undetermined. V lost 2 bases, J lost 2 bases, and 7 bases lay in between. Per the germline V gene, CDR1 is MNHNS and CDR2 is SASEGT. The CDR3 loop spans 14 amino acids. The CDR3 here is CASSESGGNQPQHF. In nucleotides, the CDR3 is TGTGCCAGCAGTGAAAGCGGGGGCAATCAGCCCCAGCATTTT.

The chain uses TRBV2 and TRBJ1-6; tentatively, D is TRBD1 (5 bases). The CDR3 is 15 residues long. Germline V CDR1 and CDR2: SNHLY, FYNNEI. Trimming took off 8 bases at V and 0 bases at J, with 11 bases between the two ends. CDR3 sequence reads: CASVEGSSYNSPLHF. CDR3 nucleotide sequence: TGTGCCAGCGTGGAGGGGAGCTCCTATAATTCACCCCTCCACTTT. The complete variable domain, with remaining parts taken from reference TRBV2 and TRBJ1-6, reads EPEVTQTPSHQVTQMGQEVILRCVPISNHLYFYWYRQILGQKVEFLVSFYNNEISEKSEIFDDQFSVERPDGSNFTLKIRSTKLEDSAMYFCASVEGSSYNSPLHFGNGTRLTVT.

The chain is built from TRBV29-1 and TRBJ2-5, with TRBD2 as a possible D gene (5 bases). Germline values: CDR1 SQVTM, CDR2 ANQGSEA. This CDR3 is 13 amino acids long. V was cut by 3 bases and J by 1 base, with 9 bases left in between. The CDR3 here is CSVDWERQETQYF. In nucleotides, the CDR3 is TGCAGCGTTGATTGGGAGCGCCAAGAGACCCAGTACTTC.

The chain employs TRBV7-8 and TRBJ2-1, with 8 bases that match TRBD2. Germline-derived CDR1 and CDR2 are SGHVS and FQNEAQ. The CDR3 contains 13 residues. The J segment lost 7 bases and the V segment lost 4 bases, leaving 3 bases of the junction unmatched. The CDR3 loop is CASSSGTRNEQFF. The CDR3 DNA is TGTGCCAGCAGCTCCGGGACTAGAAATGAGCAGTTCTTC.

The table lists this clone with a few counts. In the same sample, other DNA sequences code for this CDR3. The rearrangement links TRBV5-1 to TRBJ2-5; D is unclear. V was trimmed by 0 bases and J by 2 bases, leaving 8 bases between them. The CDR3 is made up of 14 amino acids. Per the germline V gene, CDR1 is SGHRS and CDR2 is YFSETQ. The CDR3: CASSLVGRQETQYF. As DNA, the CDR3 is TGCGCCAGCAGCTTGGTGGGCAGACAAGAGACCCAGTACTTC.

The chain employs TRBV2 and TRBJ2-2; TRBD2 agrees at 14 bases. Germline V gene sequence: CDR1 SNHLY, CDR2 FYNNEI. CDR3 length: 17 residues. The junction had 5 bases not matched to a gene; V was cut back by 6 bases and J by 2 bases. The CDR3 spells CASSVGLAGANTGELFF. The CDR3 DNA follows: TGTGCCAGCAGCGTGGGACTAGCGGGGGCAAACACCGGGGAGCTGTTTTTT.

This chain connects TRBV18 to TRBJ1-4; tentatively, D is TRBD1 (6 bases). V was trimmed by 4 bases and J by 8 bases, leaving 14 bases between them. The germline gives CDR1 KGHSH, CDR2 LQKENI. The CDR3 contains 14 residues. Here the CDR3 reads CASSLGGQLEKLFF. CDR3 sequence (DNA): TGTGCCAGCTCACTCGGGGGGCAGCTAGAAAAACTGTTTTTT.

The chain is built from TRBV19 and TRBJ1-1, with D uncertain. V lost 7 bases to trimming and J lost 3 bases, with 18 bases between them. The germline CDR1 and CDR2 sequences are LNHDA and SQIVND (reference sequence). The CDR3 is made up of 15 amino acids. For the CDR3, the DNA is TGTGCCAGTACTAAAGCTGAGGGATGGGACACTGAAGCTTTCTTT. This sequence encodes CASTKAEGWDTEAFF.

This clone appeared a few times. The V call is TRBV11-1, the J call TRBJ2-5, with 8 bases matching TRBD1. Germline V CDR1 and CDR2: SGHAT, FQDESV (reference sequence). V dropped 5 bases and J dropped 4; count of bases not matched to a gene: 3. The CDR3 is made up of 13 amino acids. CDR3 sequence (DNA): TGTGCCAGCAGCCGACAGGGGACAGAGACCCAGTACTTC. Its protein is CASSRQGTETQYF.

The chain links TRBV5-6 to TRBJ2-7; a possible D gene is TRBD1 (6 bases). The CDR3 runs to 14 residues. From germline, CDR1 is SGHDT and CDR2 YYEEEE. Trimming cost V 4 bases and J 6 bases, with 17 bases left between them. CDR3 amino acids: CASSPDSSAGEQYF. The CDR3 bases are TGTGCCAGCAGCCCGGACAGTTCTGCGGGCGAGCAGTACTTC.

The rearrangement links TRBV10-2 to TRBJ1-2, with D possibly TRBD1 on 6 matching bases. This CDR3 is built from 14 residues. Between the trimmed V and J ends, which lost 6 bases and 8 bases, there was a span of 19 bases. CDR1 and CDR2 from the germline V gene are WSHSY and SAAADI. The CDR3 here is CASSGTRGTGGYTF. In DNA form, the CDR3 reads TGCGCCAGCAGCGGCACCAGGGGAACGGGCGGCTACACCTTC.

V is TRBV5-1 and J is TRBJ1-2; a weak D match, TRBD1 (6 bases). This CDR3 comprises 15 residues. V dropped 7 bases and J dropped 4 bases, with 20 bases sitting between them. The germline V gene encodes CDR1 SGHRS and CDR2 YFSETQ. The CDR3 DNA is TGCGCCAGCTCCGAACAGGGATCTGCGGTCTATGGCTACACCTTC. It specifies CASSEQGSAVYGYTF. The complete variable domain, with remaining parts taken from reference TRBV5-1 and TRBJ1-2, reads KAGVTQTPRYLIKTRGQQVTLSCSPISGHRSVSWYQQTPGQGLQFLFEYFSETQRNKGNFPGRFSGRQFSNSRSEMNVSTLELGDSALYLCASSEQGSAVYGYTFGSGTRLTVV.

This sequence joins TRBV5-4 and TRBJ1-1; maybe TRBD1 (6 bases). Germline CDR1 reads SGHNT; CDR2 reads YYREEE (reference sequence). This CDR3 has 14 residues. Trimming shortened V by 4 bases and J by 5 bases, and 15 bases separated the two germline ends. The CDR3 region is CASSLGGAQTEAFF. CDR3 nucleotides: TGTGCCAGCAGCCTCGGGGGGGCGCAAACTGAAGCTTTCTTT. The full variable domain, with the rest looked up from reference TRBV5-4 and TRBJ1-1, is ETGVTQSPTHLIKTRGQQVTLRCSSQSGHNTVSWYQQALGQGPQFIFQYYREEENGRGNFPPRFSGLQFPNYSSELNVNALELDDSALYLCASSLGGAQTEAFFGQGTRLTVV.

V gene TRBV25-1 combines with J gene TRBJ2-7; the match to TRBD1 covers 9 bases. The CDR3 has 13 residues. CDR1 is MGHDK and CDR2 is SYGVNS in the germline V gene. J gave up 2 bases and V 6 bases, and 2 bases lay outside the gene matches. This chain's CDR3 is CASRGQGPYEQYF. The CDR3 DNA reads as TGTGCCAGCAGGGGACAGGGCCCCTACGAGCAGTACTTC.